This is a list of T cell receptor beta chains from one sample in a study of cytomegalovirus exposure and HLA in healthy donors. Assay used: immunoSEQ multiplex PCR; TCRdb lists only in-frame clones, some missing. This table holds 180,000 or so clones, around 80% found once. The sample consisted of PBMCs. The receptors derive from a woman aged 60-75 years in good health and CMV-seropositive. Each CDR3 is given with its conserved first and last residue. The D gene is left open where the match is weak. Size tells how often a clone was seen (once, few, many) or the class of an expanded clone, and some rows leave it out.

D gene,J gene,CDR3 length,clone size,V gene,CDR3 protein,CDR3 DNA
.,TRBJ2-5,14,.,TRBV2,CASRTTETQETQYF,TGTGCCAGCAGAACCACTGAAACCCAAGAGACCCAGTACTTC
.,TRBJ1-4,14,.,TRBV6-4,CASSPTKGGEKLFF,TGTGCCAGCAGTCCGACGAAGGGAGGTGAAAAACTGTTTTTT
TRBD1,TRBJ1-5,16,.,TRBV5-6,CASSLGGTGWNQPQHF,TGTGCCAGCAGCTTGGGAGGGACAGGGTGGAATCAGCCCCAGCATTTT
.,TRBJ2-2,16,.,TRBV9,CASSGRDSGGTGELFF,TGTGCCAGCAGCGGACGGGACAGCGGGGGCACCGGGGAGCTGTTTTTT
.,TRBJ2-7,18,.,TRBV11-2,CASSPRAGRRKFSYEQYF,TGTGCCAGCAGCCCCAGGGCAGGGCGACGAAAATTTTCCTACGAGCAGTACTTC
.,TRBJ2-5,11,.,TRBV7-9,CASTLQETQYF,TGTGCCAGCACCCTACAAGAGACCCAGTACTTC
TRBD1,TRBJ2-7,13,.,TRBV5-4,CASSGQGAREQYF,TGTGCCAGCAGCGGACAGGGGGCGCGGGAGCAGTACTTC
.,TRBJ2-2,13,.,TRBV25-1,CASSRPTTGELFF,TGTGCCAGCAGTCGTCCTACCACCGGGGAGCTGTTTTTT
TRBD1,TRBJ1-5,18,.,TRBV7-6,CASSLRSTGQGINQPQHF,TGTGCCAGCAGCTTAAGGTCAACGGGACAGGGAATAAATCAGCCCCAGCATTTT
TRBD1,TRBJ2-1,14,.,TRBV2,CASRGTGVYNEQFF,TGTGCCAGCAGAGGGACAGGGGTCTACAATGAGCAGTTCTTC
TRBD1,TRBJ1-1,15,.,TRBV27,CASSPSRQGRTEAFF,TGTGCCAGCAGTCCATCCCGACAGGGGCGGACTGAAGCTTTCTTT
.,TRBJ2-1,15,.,TRBV5-1,CASGPSLGESIEQFF,TGCGCCAGCGGTCCCTCGTTGGGAGAATCTATTGAGCAGTTCTTC
.,TRBJ2-7,12,few,TRBV27,CASSSRGYEQYF,TGTGCCAGCAGTTCAAGGGGATACGAGCAGTACTTC
.,TRBJ1-4,14,.,TRBV10-3,CAISETGPGEKLFF,TGTGCCATCAGTGAGACAGGGCCTGGGGAAAAACTGTTTTTT
TRBD1,TRBJ1-2,14,.,TRBV28,CASSRDRGSYGYTF,TGTGCCAGCAGTCGGGACAGGGGTAGCTATGGCTACACCTTC
.,TRBJ1-5,14,once,TRBV5-5,CASSLVPGDLPQHF,TGTGCCAGCAGCTTGGTTCCAGGGGATTTGCCCCAGCATTTT
.,TRBJ2-3,13,once,TRBV19,CASSRTRTDTQYF,TGTGCCAGTAGTCGCACCCGGACAGATACGCAGTATTTT
TRBD1,TRBJ2-1,15,.,TRBV7-9,CASSAATGSGDEQFF,TGTGCCAGCAGCGCGGCGACAGGGTCTGGAGATGAGCAGTTCTTC
.,TRBJ1-5,17,many,TRBV5-6,CASSLGAGNEPNQPQHF,TGTGCCAGCAGCTTGGGGGCGGGGAATGAACCCAATCAGCCCCAGCATTTT
.,TRBJ2-2,13,.,TRBV6-1,CASTLASTGELFF,TGTGCCAGCACCCTAGCGAGCACCGGGGAGCTGTTTTTT
.,TRBJ2-3,15,.,TRBV28,CASSTWRGGTDTQYF,TGTGCCAGCAGCACCTGGAGGGGTGGCACAGATACGCAGTATTTT
TRBD2,TRBJ2-5,18,.,TRBV27,CASSMSGPTGGTQETQYF,TGTGCCAGCAGTATGTCCGGGCCCACGGGGGGAACCCAAGAGACCCAGTACTTC
.,TRBJ2-1,15,.,TRBV7-9,CASTRVAVSYNEQFF,TGTGCCAGCACCAGGGTTGCGGTTTCCTACAATGAGCAGTTCTTC
TRBD1,TRBJ2-5,16,.,TRBV28,CASSPLGQVTQETQYF,TGTGCCAGCAGTCCCCTAGGACAGGTGACCCAAGAGACCCAGTACTTC
.,TRBJ2-2,15,.,TRBV7-2,CASSLWMRSTGELFF,TGTGCCAGCAGCTTATGGATGCGGTCCACCGGGGAGCTGTTTTTT
TRBD2,TRBJ2-1,14,.,TRBV5-1,CASRLAGGSDEQFF,TGCGCCAGCAGGCTAGCGGGAGGATCGGATGAGCAGTTCTTC
.,TRBJ2-3,13,.,TRBV28,CASGGVGLDTQYF,TGTGCCAGCGGAGGGGTAGGGTTGGATACGCAGTATTTT
.,TRBJ2-3,11,.,TRBV20-1,CSGNREDTQYF,TGCAGTGGAAACCGGGAAGATACGCAGTATTTT
TRBD2,TRBJ2-7,16,few,TRBV11-2,CASSLVLAGGNYEQYF,TGTGCCAGCAGCTTAGTGTTAGCGGGGGGCAACTACGAGCAGTACTTC
TRBD1,TRBJ1-1,12,.,TRBV27,CASVQRDRGAFF,TGTGCCAGCGTCCAGAGGGACAGGGGAGCTTTCTTT
TRBD2,TRBJ2-5,15,once,TRBV5-1,CASSLGSGGQETQYF,TGCGCCAGCAGCTTGGGTAGCGGGGGCCAAGAGACCCAGTACTTC
.,TRBJ2-2,13,once,TRBV7-3,CASSLREDGELFF,TGTGCCAGCAGCTTAAGGGAGGACGGGGAGCTGTTTTTT
TRBD2,TRBJ2-5,15,.,TRBV5-1,CASRETSGSQETQYF,TGCGCCAGCAGGGAGACTAGCGGTAGCCAAGAGACCCAGTACTTC
TRBD1,TRBJ1-2,13,.,TRBV27,CASSFRGNYGYTF,TGTGCCAGCAGCTTCAGGGGGAACTATGGCTACACCTTC
TRBD1,TRBJ2-2,16,few,TRBV30,CAWARGLAWNTGELFF,TGTGCCTGGGCTAGGGGGCTAGCCTGGAACACCGGGGAGCTGTTTTTT
.,TRBJ1-1,14,.,TRBV7-9,CASSLQELNTEAFF,TGTGCCAGCAGCTTACAAGAGCTGAACACTGAAGCTTTCTTT
TRBD1,TRBJ1-6,15,once,TRBV28,CASGARTGRSSPLHF,TGTGCCAGCGGGGCCCGGACAGGGCGGAGTTCACCCCTCCACTTT
TRBD1,TRBJ2-7,13,.,TRBV28,CASSSGQLYEQYF,TGTGCCAGCAGCTCGGGACAGCTCTACGAGCAGTACTTC
TRBD2,TRBJ2-4,13,.,TRBV5-6,CASASGGVGGQYF,TGTGCCAGCGCTAGCGGGGGGGTTGGGGGTCAGTACTTC
TRBD2,TRBJ2-5,19,many,TRBV4-2,CASSQTLHLGLAGEETQYF,TGTGCCAGCAGCCAAACTCTACATCTGGGACTAGCGGGAGAGGAGACCCAGTACTTC
TRBD1,TRBJ1-5,16,.,TRBV5-6,CASSTSPGQGYQPQHF,TGTGCCAGCAGCACCTCCCCGGGACAGGGTTATCAGCCCCAGCATTTT
TRBD2,TRBJ2-7,15,.,TRBV5-1,CASSLRGRGSYEQYF,TGCGCCAGCAGCTTGAGAGGGAGGGGCTCCTACGAGCAGTACTTC
.,TRBJ2-1,14,.,TRBV19,CASSRGEKYDEQFF,TGTGCCAGTAGTCGTGGAGAGAAATACGATGAGCAGTTCTTC
.,TRBJ2-7,14,few,TRBV7-9,CASSFGGETHEQYF,TGTGCCAGCAGCTTCGGCGGGGAAACCCACGAGCAGTACTTC
.,TRBJ2-2,15,.,TRBV6-1,CASSEARLNTGELFF,TGTGCCAGCAGTGAAGCGAGGCTTAACACCGGGGAGCTGTTTTTT